A selection of T cell receptor beta chains follows, all from one sample in a study of OX40 agonist ivuxolimab in advanced cancers. Assay: immunoSEQ multiplex PCR; the TCRdb copy retains only in-frame clones and omits some. This table has about 37,000 clones, roughly 80% appearing once. Here the sequenced sample was CD4+ or CD8+ T cells sorted from blood, taken in a trial of the OX40 agonist ivuxolimab. The receptors come from an adult with an advanced solid tumor such as melanoma, head and neck, liver or kidney cancer. The CDR3 runs from the conserved cysteine through the conserved F or W. Fields, in order: J gene, D gene, V gene, clone size, CDR3 DNA, CDR3 protein. D genes are given only for firm matches. Not all rows give a size; the values are once, few, many and, for expanded clones, a class.

j_gene: TRBJ2-3
d_gene: TRBD1
v_gene: TRBV5-1
abundance: NA
CDR3nt: TGCGCCAGCAGCTTGGTGACAGGGGGCCTAAACACAGATACGCAGTATTTT
CDR3aa: CASSLVTGGLNTDTQYF

j_gene: TRBJ2-7
d_gene: TRBD1
v_gene: TRBV7-8
abundance: NA
CDR3nt: TGTGCCAGCAGCTTAGTGACAGGGAGTCTCTACGAGCAGTACTTC
CDR3aa: CASSLVTGSLYEQYF

j_gene: TRBJ1-2
d_gene: NA
v_gene: TRBV19
abundance: NA
CDR3nt: TGTGCCAGTAGACCAAACCTTAACTATGGCTACACCTTC
CDR3aa: CASRPNLNYGYTF

j_gene: TRBJ1-2
d_gene: NA
v_gene: TRBV11-2
abundance: NA
CDR3nt: TGTGCCAGCAGCTTAGAACCATTGGATTTCTATGGCTACACCTTC
CDR3aa: CASSLEPLDFYGYTF

j_gene: TRBJ1-5
d_gene: NA
v_gene: TRBV4-1
abundance: NA
CDR3nt: TGCGCCAGCAGCCGGGAGGGGCGTCAGGATCAGCCCCAGCATTTT
CDR3aa: CASSREGRQDQPQHF

j_gene: TRBJ2-5
d_gene: NA
v_gene: TRBV20-1
abundance: once
CDR3nt: TGCAGCCTCCTAGTTAGAGAGACCCAGTACTTC
CDR3aa: CSLLVRETQYF

j_gene: TRBJ2-4
d_gene: NA
v_gene: TRBV7-2
abundance: NA
CDR3nt: TGTGCCAGCAGCAGCACCGTGGCCAAAAACATTCAGTGCTTC
CDR3aa: CASSSTVAKNIQCF

j_gene: TRBJ1-2
d_gene: NA
v_gene: TRBV18
abundance: NA
CDR3nt: TGTGCCAGCTCACCCGGGCAGGGTCGTGGCTACACCTTC
CDR3aa: CASSPGQGRGYTF

j_gene: TRBJ2-7
d_gene: NA
v_gene: TRBV7-9
abundance: once
CDR3nt: TGTGCCAGCAGCTTAGGTACCCACTACGAGCAGTACTTC
CDR3aa: CASSLGTHYEQYF

j_gene: TRBJ1-5
d_gene: NA
v_gene: TRBV2
abundance: NA
CDR3nt: TGTGCCAGCAGTTGGCTTTTGGGGGCGGGAAGCAATCAGCCCCAGCATTTT
CDR3aa: CASSWLLGAGSNQPQHF

j_gene: TRBJ1-1
d_gene: TRBD1
v_gene: TRBV5-1
abundance: few
CDR3nt: TGCGCCAGCAAGCTCCAGGGGGGGGGAAACACTGAAGCTTTCTTT
CDR3aa: CASKLQGGGNTEAFF

j_gene: TRBJ2-7
d_gene: TRBD2
v_gene: TRBV28
abundance: NA
CDR3nt: TGTGCCAGCAGTTTAGGGGGGGACGAGCAGTACTTC
CDR3aa: CASSLGGDEQYF

j_gene: TRBJ1-4
d_gene: NA
v_gene: TRBV18
abundance: NA
CDR3nt: TGTGCCAGCTCACCGGTCCAGGTCCCTGATGAAAAACTGTTTTTT
CDR3aa: CASSPVQVPDEKLFF

j_gene: TRBJ1-4
d_gene: NA
v_gene: TRBV28
abundance: NA
CDR3nt: TGTGCCAGCAGCCAAGGGGGGCAGGGCGGTGAAAAACTGTTTTTT
CDR3aa: CASSQGGQGGEKLFF

j_gene: TRBJ1-1
d_gene: NA
v_gene: TRBV2
abundance: NA
CDR3nt: TGTGCCAGCAGCGAGACACGGACGAACACTGAAGCTTTCTTT
CDR3aa: CASSETRTNTEAFF

j_gene: TRBJ1-1
d_gene: NA
v_gene: TRBV6-5
abundance: NA
CDR3nt: TGTGCCACCATGATGAACACTGAAGCTTTCTTT
CDR3aa: CATMMNTEAFF

j_gene: TRBJ2-1
d_gene: TRBD1
v_gene: TRBV7-9
abundance: NA
CDR3nt: TGTGCCAGCAGACAGACCGGGACAGGGATCGATGAGCAGTTCTTC
CDR3aa: CASRQTGTGIDEQFF

j_gene: TRBJ2-6
d_gene: NA
v_gene: TRBV5-4
abundance: NA
CDR3nt: TGTGCCAGCCGTGTTTCTGGGGCCAACGTCCTGACTTTC
CDR3aa: CASRVSGANVLTF

j_gene: TRBJ2-7
d_gene: TRBD1
v_gene: TRBV2
abundance: NA
CDR3nt: TGTGCCAGCAGGGTGGGGACAGGGGGCCGCGAGCAGTACTTC
CDR3aa: CASRVGTGGREQYF

j_gene: TRBJ2-5
d_gene: TRBD1
v_gene: TRBV9
abundance: NA
CDR3nt: TGTGCCAGCAGCCCGCGTTCGTGGACAGGCCAGGGGGAGACCCAGTACTTC
CDR3aa: CASSPRSWTGQGETQYF

j_gene: TRBJ2-5
d_gene: TRBD1
v_gene: TRBV7-7
abundance: once
CDR3nt: TGTGCCAGCAGCTCTTCCGCAGGGACAGCTCAGTACTTC
CDR3aa: CASSSSAGTAQYF

j_gene: TRBJ1-2
d_gene: NA
v_gene: TRBV10-3
abundance: NA
CDR3nt: TGTGCCATCAGTGGGTCGGATAACTATGGCTACACCTTC
CDR3aa: CAISGSDNYGYTF

j_gene: TRBJ2-7
d_gene: NA
v_gene: TRBV10-3
abundance: few
CDR3nt: TGTGCCGTCGGCGCGGGGGCCCGGTACGAGCAGTACTTC
CDR3aa: CAVGAGARYEQYF

j_gene: TRBJ1-3
d_gene: TRBD1
v_gene: TRBV12-5
abundance: few
CDR3nt: TGTGCTAGTGGTAAACACGGGACAGGAGGAAACACCATATATTTT
CDR3aa: CASGKHGTGGNTIYF

j_gene: TRBJ1-1
d_gene: NA
v_gene: TRBV28
abundance: NA
CDR3nt: TGTGCCAGCAGTTTAGACTCAAGTGAAGCTTTCTTT
CDR3aa: CASSLDSSEAFF

j_gene: TRBJ2-5
d_gene: TRBD1
v_gene: TRBV5-1
abundance: NA
CDR3nt: TGCGCCAGCAGCTCGGGGACAGGGGGCGCGGAGACCCAGTACTTC
CDR3aa: CASSSGTGGAETQYF

j_gene: TRBJ1-2
d_gene: NA
v_gene: TRBV28
abundance: NA
CDR3nt: TGTGCCACCGAGAGTGGGCAGAACTATGGCTACACCTTC
CDR3aa: CATESGQNYGYTF

j_gene: TRBJ2-7
d_gene: TRBD1
v_gene: TRBV6-1
abundance: NA
CDR3nt: TGTGCCAGCAGAAGGGACAGGGACTGGGACGAGCAGTACTTC
CDR3aa: CASRRDRDWDEQYF

j_gene: TRBJ2-1
d_gene: NA
v_gene: TRBV28
abundance: NA
CDR3nt: TGTGCCAGCAGCCCTTACAATGAGCAGTTCTTC
CDR3aa: CASSPYNEQFF

j_gene: TRBJ2-3
d_gene: NA
v_gene: TRBV7-2
abundance: NA
CDR3nt: TGTGCCAGCAGGTTGGGAGCGGACGTTAGCACAGATACGCAGTATTTT
CDR3aa: CASRLGADVSTDTQYF

j_gene: TRBJ1-5
d_gene: NA
v_gene: TRBV27
abundance: NA
CDR3nt: TGTGCCAGCAGTTTGTACCGAAGCAATCAGCCCCAGCATTTT
CDR3aa: CASSLYRSNQPQHF

j_gene: TRBJ2-2
d_gene: NA
v_gene: TRBV9
abundance: NA
CDR3nt: NA
CDR3aa: CASSVGHFGEGAGWTGELFF

j_gene: TRBJ2-7
d_gene: TRBD1
v_gene: TRBV28
abundance: NA
CDR3nt: TGTGCCAGCAGTTTTGGAGGACAGGCTAGCTCCTACGAGCAGTACTTC
CDR3aa: CASSFGGQASSYEQYF

j_gene: TRBJ1-1
d_gene: NA
v_gene: TRBV7-2
abundance: NA
CDR3nt: TGTGCCAGCAGCCAAAGTAGCCGTATGAACACTGAAGCTTTCTTT
CDR3aa: CASSQSSRMNTEAFF

j_gene: TRBJ2-7
d_gene: NA
v_gene: TRBV7-9
abundance: NA
CDR3nt: TGTGCCAGCAGCCGATCCCCACCCGACGAGCAGTACTTC
CDR3aa: CASSRSPPDEQYF

j_gene: TRBJ2-7
d_gene: NA
v_gene: TRBV13
abundance: NA
CDR3nt: TGTGCCAGCAGCTTAGAGACTCCGGGAGTCCAATACGAGCAGTACTTC
CDR3aa: CASSLETPGVQYEQYF

j_gene: TRBJ1-1
d_gene: NA
v_gene: TRBV28
abundance: NA
CDR3nt: TGTGCCAGCAGGTTAGCCATTTCTAACACTGAAGCTTTCTTT
CDR3aa: CASRLAISNTEAFF

j_gene: TRBJ2-7
d_gene: NA
v_gene: TRBV9
abundance: NA
CDR3nt: TGTGCCAGCAGCGTCCTTCCGGGGCCCCACGAGCAGTACTTC
CDR3aa: CASSVLPGPHEQYF

j_gene: TRBJ2-5
d_gene: TRBD2
v_gene: TRBV19
abundance: NA
CDR3nt: TGTGCCAGTAGTTCCGGACTAGCGGGAGGTCTAGAGACCCAGTACTTC
CDR3aa: CASSSGLAGGLETQYF

j_gene: TRBJ2-7
d_gene: NA
v_gene: TRBV9
abundance: NA
CDR3nt: TGTGCCAGCAGCGGGCCGGGCCTTATTGGGGACGCTTCCGAGCAGTACTTC
CDR3aa: CASSGPGLIGDASEQYF

j_gene: TRBJ2-1
d_gene: TRBD2
v_gene: TRBV15
abundance: NA
CDR3nt: TGTGCCACCAGCAGAGAAGGTGTGCGGAAGCGGGAACCCTACAATGAGCAGTTCTTC
CDR3aa: CATSREGVRKREPYNEQFF

j_gene: TRBJ2-2
d_gene: NA
v_gene: TRBV15
abundance: NA
CDR3nt: TGTGCCACCAGCAGAAGGTTGGCGAACACCGGGGAGCTGTTTTTT
CDR3aa: CATSRRLANTGELFF

j_gene: TRBJ2-3
d_gene: NA
v_gene: TRBV15
abundance: NA
CDR3nt: TGTGCCACCAGCAACAACCCAGGGTTAGATACGCAGTATTTT
CDR3aa: CATSNNPGLDTQYF

j_gene: TRBJ1-4
d_gene: TRBD1
v_gene: TRBV4-2
abundance: NA
CDR3nt: TGTGCCAGCGGCCAGACAGGGGGTGAAAAACTGTTTTTT
CDR3aa: CASGQTGGEKLFF

j_gene: TRBJ2-1
d_gene: TRBD1
v_gene: TRBV28
abundance: NA
CDR3nt: TGTGCCAGCATTAGACGGACAGGGGAGCAGTTCTTC
CDR3aa: CASIRRTGEQFF

j_gene: TRBJ1-1
d_gene: NA
v_gene: TRBV18
abundance: few
CDR3nt: TGTGCCAGCTCAAGGGAACCAGCAGGCCTGAACACTGAAGCTTTCTTT
CDR3aa: CASSREPAGLNTEAFF

j_gene: TRBJ2-2
d_gene: NA
v_gene: TRBV15
abundance: NA
CDR3nt: TGTGCCACCAGCAGAGGTCTACAGGACACCGGGGAGCTGTTTTTT
CDR3aa: CATSRGLQDTGELFF

j_gene: TRBJ1-1
d_gene: TRBD1
v_gene: TRBV10-3
abundance: few
CDR3nt: TGTGCCATCAGTGAGGAAGGGACAGGGTTTACTGAAGCTTTCTTT
CDR3aa: CAISEEGTGFTEAFF

j_gene: TRBJ1-3
d_gene: NA
v_gene: TRBV7-3
abundance: few
CDR3nt: TGTGCCAGCAGCTCTTCAGGGGCTCCGGGAAACACCATATATTTT
CDR3aa: CASSSSGAPGNTIYF

j_gene: TRBJ1-1
d_gene: NA
v_gene: TRBV4-3
abundance: NA
CDR3nt: TGCGCCAGCAGCCAAGGTCCGGTCGCCGGAACTGAAGCTTTCTTT
CDR3aa: CASSQGPVAGTEAFF

j_gene: TRBJ2-7
d_gene: TRBD2
v_gene: TRBV5-1
abundance: few
CDR3nt: TGCGCCAGCAGCTTGGAGACTAGCGGCTACGAGCAGTACTTC
CDR3aa: CASSLETSGYEQYF

j_gene: TRBJ2-1
d_gene: TRBD2
v_gene: TRBV7-3
abundance: NA
CDR3nt: TGTGCCAGCAGTGTCTTCGCGGGGGAAAACAATGAGCAGTTCTTC
CDR3aa: CASSVFAGENNEQFF